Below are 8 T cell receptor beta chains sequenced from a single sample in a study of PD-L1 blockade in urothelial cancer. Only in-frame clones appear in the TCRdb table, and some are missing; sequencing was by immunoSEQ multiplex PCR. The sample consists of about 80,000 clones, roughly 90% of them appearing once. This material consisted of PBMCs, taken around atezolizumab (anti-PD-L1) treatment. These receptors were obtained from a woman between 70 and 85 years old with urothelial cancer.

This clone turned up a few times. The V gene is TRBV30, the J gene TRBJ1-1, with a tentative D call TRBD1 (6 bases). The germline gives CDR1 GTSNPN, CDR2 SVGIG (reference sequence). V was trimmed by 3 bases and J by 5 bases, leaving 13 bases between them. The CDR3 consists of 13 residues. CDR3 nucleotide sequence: TGTGCCTGGAGCCTGGACAGAGGGACTGAAGCTTTCTTT. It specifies CAWSLDRGTEAFF.

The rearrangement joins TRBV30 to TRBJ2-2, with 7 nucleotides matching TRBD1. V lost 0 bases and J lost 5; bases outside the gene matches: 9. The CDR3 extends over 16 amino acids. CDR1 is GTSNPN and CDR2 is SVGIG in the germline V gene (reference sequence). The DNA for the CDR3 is TGTGCCTGGAGTGTCCGGGGCAGGGGGTTGACCGGGGAGCTGTTTTTT. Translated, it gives CAWSVRGRGLTGELFF. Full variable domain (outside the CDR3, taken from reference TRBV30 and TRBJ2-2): SQTIHQWPATLVQPVGSPLSLECTVEGTSNPNLYWYRQAAGRGLQLLFYSVGIGQISSEVPQNLSASRPQDRQFILSSKKLLLSDSGFYLCAWSVRGRGLTGELFFGEGSRLTVL.

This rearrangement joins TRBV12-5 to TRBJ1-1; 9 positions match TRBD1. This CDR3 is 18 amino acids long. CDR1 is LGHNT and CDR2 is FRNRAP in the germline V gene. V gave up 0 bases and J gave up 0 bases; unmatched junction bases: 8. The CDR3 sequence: CASGLVLWDRAVNTEAFF. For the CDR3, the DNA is TGTGCTAGTGGTTTGGTACTTTGGGACAGGGCAGTGAACACTGAAGCTTTCTTT.

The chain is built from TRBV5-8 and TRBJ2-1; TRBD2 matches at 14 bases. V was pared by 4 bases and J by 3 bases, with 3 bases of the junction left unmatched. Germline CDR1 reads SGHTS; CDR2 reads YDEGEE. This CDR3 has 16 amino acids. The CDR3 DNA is TGTGCCAGCAGCCGTGGGACTAGCGGGAGCTACAATGAGCAGTTCTTC. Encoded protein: CASSRGTSGSYNEQFF.

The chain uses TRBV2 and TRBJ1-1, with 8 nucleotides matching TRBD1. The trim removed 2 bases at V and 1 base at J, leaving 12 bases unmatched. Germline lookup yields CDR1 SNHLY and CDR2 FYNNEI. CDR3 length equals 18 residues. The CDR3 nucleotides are TGTGCCAGCAGTGAAAGGACAGGGAGTAGGAGGGCGAACACTGAAGCTTTCTTT. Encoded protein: CASSERTGSRRANTEAFF.

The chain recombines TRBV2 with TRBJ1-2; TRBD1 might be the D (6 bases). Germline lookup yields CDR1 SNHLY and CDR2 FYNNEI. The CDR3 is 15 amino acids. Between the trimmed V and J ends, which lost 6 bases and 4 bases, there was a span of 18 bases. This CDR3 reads CASRRSGVLGYGYTF. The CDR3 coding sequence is TGTGCCAGCAGACGATCAGGGGTTTTGGGCTATGGCTACACCTTC.

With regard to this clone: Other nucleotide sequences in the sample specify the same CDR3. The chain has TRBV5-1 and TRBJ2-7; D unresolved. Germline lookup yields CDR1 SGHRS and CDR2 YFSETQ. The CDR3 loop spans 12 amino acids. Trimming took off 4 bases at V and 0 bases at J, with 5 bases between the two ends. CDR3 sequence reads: CASSPSSYEQYF. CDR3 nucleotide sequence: TGCGCCAGCAGCCCTAGCTCCTACGAGCAGTACTTC.

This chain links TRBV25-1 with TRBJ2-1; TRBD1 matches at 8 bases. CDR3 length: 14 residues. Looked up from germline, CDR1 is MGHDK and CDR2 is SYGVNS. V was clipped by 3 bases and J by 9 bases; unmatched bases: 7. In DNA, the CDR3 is TGTGCCAGCAGTGAGTTGTCAGGGGGCAGTGAGCAGTTCTTC. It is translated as CASSELSGGSEQFF.